Below are 3 T cell receptor beta chains sequenced from a single sample in a study of Graves' ophthalmopathy and Graves' hyperthyroidism. Amplification from RNA transcripts yielded the TCR beta CDR3 regions. The workflow started with a first-round RT-PCR run with HTBI primers and then moved on to a second-round multiplex PCR. TCRdb redid the calling of the multiplex PCR reads with MiXCR, one entry per CDR3 protein. The sample carries around 1,000,000 distinct CDR3 sequences, about two fifths recorded once. Material for sequencing was peripheral blood or thyroid tissue (not recorded which). The receptors originated from an adult man with Graves' hyperthyroidism.

The chain links TRBV7-2 to TRBJ1-6; 7 nucleotides align to TRBD1. After removal of 0 bases from V and 9 bases from J, the junction contained 23 bases not matched to a gene. CDR3 length: 21 residues. Looked up from germline, CDR1 is SGHTA and CDR2 is FQGNSA. The CDR3 reads CASSLAGYPNTGDSATSPLHF. The CDR3 DNA follows: TGTGCCAGCAGCTTAGCAGGGTATCCGAACACCGGGGACAGCGCGACTTCACCCCTCCACTTT. Complete variable domain (other parts from reference TRBV7-2 and TRBJ1-6): GAGVSQSPSNKVTEKGKDVELRCDPISGHTALYWYRQSLGQGLEFLIYFQGNSAPDKSGLPSDRFSAERTGGSVSTLTIQRTQQEDSAVYLCASSLAGYPNTGDSATSPLHFGNGTRLTVT.

The table lists this clonotype with many counts. The chain has TRBV29-1 and TRBJ2-5, with TRBD2 as a possible D gene (6 bases). CDR3 length: 13 residues. Trimming removed 6 bases from V and 4 bases from J, with 15 bases in between. CDR1 and CDR2 from the germline V gene are SQVTM and ANQGSEA. The CDR3: CSVRRGSGETQYF. The DNA of the CDR3 is TGCAGCGTCAGGAGGGGTTCGGGAGAGACCCAGTACTTC.

This clonotype appeared many times. The chain employs TRBV12-3 or TRBV12-4 and TRBJ1-1; no clear D. Between the trimmed V and J ends, which lost 8 bases and 1 base, there was a span of 5 bases. The CDR3 covers 11 residues. Here the CDR3 reads CASAGNTEAFF. In DNA form, the CDR3 reads TGTGCCAGCGCCGGGAACACTGAAGCTTTCTTT.